These 20 T cell receptor beta chains were all obtained from the same sample, sequenced in a study of cytomegalovirus exposure and HLA in healthy donors. PCR used 60 Vbeta primers and 13 Jbeta primers. Data came from immunoSEQ multiplex PCR; TCRdb stores just in-frame clones and leaves some out. The sample contains a few hundred thousand clones, approximately 81% of which appear only once. The sequencing sample was made of PBMCs. Receptor source: a man aged 25 to 45 in good health and CMV-seronegative.

A remark on this clone: Its ends do not fully match the called genes, so a read error is possible. The CDR3 sequence is CASSLLSGASVLTF. In DNA, the CDR3 is TGCGCCAGCAGCCTCCTGTCTGGGGCCAGCGTCCTGACTTTC. This rearrangement joins TRBV5-1 to TRBJ2-6; a weak D match, TRBD1 (5 bases). Germline assignment: CDR1 SGHRS and CDR2 YFSETQ. The CDR3 loop spans 14 amino acids.

The chain has TRBV7-8 and TRBJ2-1; a possible D gene is TRBD1 (5 bases). Per the germline V gene, CDR1 is SGHVS and CDR2 is FQNEAQ. This CDR3 has 15 amino acids. V was pared by 4 bases and J by 2 bases, with 12 bases between. CDR3 amino acids: CASSSFRVTYNEQFF. Written as DNA, the CDR3 is TGTGCCAGCAGCTCCTTCAGGGTTACCTACAATGAGCAGTTCTTC.

In DNA, the CDR3 is TGTGCCAGCAGCCCCTCCGACAGGACCGGGAACACTGAAGCTTTCTTT. Protein sequence: CASSPSDRTGNTEAFF. The chain recombines TRBV6-6 with TRBJ1-1, with D maybe TRBD1 (6 bases). CDR1 is MNHNY and CDR2 is SVGAGI in the germline V gene (reference sequence). Trimming took off 6 bases at V and 1 base at J, with 18 bases between the two ends. The CDR3 is 16 amino acids.

The chain uses TRBV6-1 and TRBJ2-1; D might be TRBD2 (6 bases). This CDR3 comprises 18 residues. V was trimmed by 4 bases and J by 0 bases, leaving 19 bases between them. Germline V gene lookup returns CDR1 MNHNS and CDR2 SASEGT. This chain's CDR3 is CASSGPGLVGLSYNEQFF. The CDR3 nucleotides are TGTGCCAGCAGTGGTCCGGGACTCGTTGGTCTCTCCTACAATGAGCAGTTCTTC.

This clone occurred once. The chain joins TRBV18 to TRBJ2-3, with no clear D. V dropped 0 bases and J dropped 3 bases, with 7 bases sitting between them. Germline V lookup: CDR1 KGHSH, CDR2 LQKENI. CDR3 size: 14 residues. CDR3 nucleotides: TGTGCCAGCTCACCACCGGCGGAGACAGATACGCAGTATTTT. This sequence encodes CASSPPAETDTQYF.

V gene TRBV27 combines with J gene TRBJ2-7, with 9 bases identical to TRBD1. This CDR3 has 15 residues. The V gene's germline CDR1 is MNHEY and CDR2 SMNVEV (reference sequence). The V gene end was trimmed by 5 bases and the J gene end by 3 bases; junction bases not matched to a gene: 8. CDR3 coding DNA: TGTGCCAGCAGTGAGTTAGGGACAGGGTTCTACGAGCAGTACTTC. Amino acids: CASSELGTGFYEQYF.

The V call is TRBV5-6, the J call TRBJ2-1, with D possibly being TRBD2 (6 bases). V was shortened by 4 bases and J by 6 bases, with 11 bases between the two germline ends. Per the germline V gene, CDR1 is SGHDT and CDR2 is YYEEEE. The CDR3 is 13 residues long. In DNA form, the CDR3 reads TGTGCCAGCAGCCGCGGGACTCTCAATGAGCAGTTCTTC. Translation: CASSRGTLNEQFF. Full variable domain (outside the CDR3, taken from reference TRBV5-6 and TRBJ2-1): DAGVTQSPTHLIKTRGQQVTLRCSPKSGHDTVSWYQQALGQGPQFIFQYYEEEERQRGNFPDRFSGHQFPNYSSELNVNALLLGDSALYLCASSRGTLNEQFFGPGTRLTVL.

This chain joins TRBV5-4 and TRBJ2-7; 8 bases fit TRBD2. Per germline, CDR1 SGHNT and CDR2 YYREEE (reference sequence). V trimming: 4 bases; J trimming: 6 bases; junction bases outside the gene matches: 15. This CDR3 region has 16 residues. The CDR3 region is CASSIGGSGGRIEQYF. The CDR3 coding sequence is TGTGCCAGCAGCATTGGCGGTTCGGGGGGGCGTATCGAGCAGTACTTC.

The gene calls are TRBV5-1 and TRBJ2-7; 11 positions agree with TRBD1. The length of the CDR3 is 15 residues. After removal of 4 bases from V and 7 bases from J, the junction contained 10 bases not matched to a gene. Germline CDR1 is SGHRS and CDR2 is YFSETQ. This CDR3 is CASSLTAGTGGEQYF. CDR3 nucleotides: TGCGCCAGCAGCCTAACCGCCGGGACAGGGGGTGAGCAGTACTTC.

The chain employs TRBV19 and TRBJ1-4; tentative D call: TRBD1 (6 bases). V was trimmed by 11 bases and J by 3 bases, leaving 16 bases between them. Germline values: CDR1 LNHDA, CDR2 SQIVND (reference sequence). The CDR3 length is 14 residues. Written as DNA, the CDR3 is TGTGCCGTGGCGGGGGGCAGATCTAATGAAAAACTGTTTTTT. It encodes CAVAGGRSNEKLFF.

V usage is TRBV7-9 and J usage is TRBJ1-4; TRBD1 aligns across 7 bases. This CDR3 region has 14 residues. Germline CDR1 is SEHNR and CDR2 is FQNEAQ (reference sequence). J gave up 5 bases and V 5 bases, and 5 bases lay outside the gene matches. The CDR3 here is CASSTGQLNEKLFF. For the CDR3, the DNA is TGTGCCAGCAGCACGGGACAGCTCAATGAAAAACTGTTTTTT.

V usage is TRBV5-1 and J usage is TRBJ2-2; TRBD2 matches 13 bases. The trim removed 4 bases at V and 1 base at J, leaving 7 bases unmatched. CDR1 and CDR2 from the germline V gene are SGHRS and YFSETQ. This CDR3 region has 18 residues. The CDR3 nucleotides are TGCGCCAGCAGCCCTAGGACTAGCGGGGGCTTGAACACCGGGGAGCTGTTTTTT. Encoded protein: CASSPRTSGGLNTGELFF.

The DNA for the CDR3 is TGTGCCAGTAGTATCTCGAATTTCCGGGGTAATGCTCAGCCCCAGCATTTT. Translation gives CASSISNFRGNAQPQHF. The V gene is TRBV19, the J gene TRBJ1-5; unclear D gene. The V end lost 3 bases, the J end lost 6 bases, and 21 bases lay between the germline ends. This CDR3 comprises 17 residues. The germline V gene has CDR1 LNHDA and CDR2 SQIVND (reference sequence). Combining the CDR3 with reference TRBV19 and TRBJ1-5 gives the whole variable domain DGGITQSPKYLFRKEGQNVTLSCEQNLNHDAMYWYRQDPGQGLRLIYYSQIVNDFQKGDIAEGYSVSREKKESFPLTVTSAQKNPTAFYLCASSISNFRGNAQPQHFGDGTRLSIL.

The chain joins TRBV28 to TRBJ2-7, with a tentative D call TRBD2 (6 bases). This CDR3 is built from 13 residues. Germline values: CDR1 MDHEN, CDR2 SYDVKM. The V end was cut by 6 bases, the J end by 2 bases, with 11 bases between. The CDR3 nucleotides are TGTGCCAGCAGCTGGGACTGGGCCTACGAGCAGTACTTC. It is translated as CASSWDWAYEQYF.

A single count supports this clone. The chain couples TRBV5-4 to TRBJ2-2; tentative D call: TRBD2 (6 bases). Trimming cost V 2 bases and J 8 bases, with 25 bases left between them. The CDR3 length is 18 residues. From germline, CDR1 is SGHNT and CDR2 YYREEE (reference sequence). The chain's CDR3 is CASSLPSTGVATPGELFF. For the CDR3, the DNA is TGTGCCAGCAGCTTACCTTCTACGGGGGTAGCTACACCGGGGGAGCTGTTTTTT.

V is TRBV19 and J is TRBJ2-7; D remains ambiguous. The CDR3 covers 14 residues. V shed 6 bases and J shed 0 bases, with 12 bases lying between them. The germline gives CDR1 LNHDA, CDR2 SQIVND (reference sequence). The DNA for the CDR3 is TGTGCCAGTAGGCCCGAAGTGAGCTCCTACGAGCAGTACTTC. This encodes CASRPEVSSYEQYF. The variable domain in full, with the rest retrieved from reference TRBV19 and TRBJ2-7, is DGGITQSPKYLFRKEGQNVTLSCEQNLNHDAMYWYRQDPGQGLRLIYYSQIVNDFQKGDIAEGYSVSREKKESFPLTVTSAQKNPTAFYLCASRPEVSSYEQYFGPGTRLTVT.

This clone was seen only a few times. The V and J genes are TRBV10-3 and TRBJ1-5, with D uncertain. The V gene's germline CDR1 is ENHRY and CDR2 SYGVKD. V was shortened by 11 bases and J by 2 bases, with 22 bases between the two germline ends. The CDR3 extends over 16 amino acids. CDR3 sequence: CALESAGGEGNQPQHF. In DNA form, the CDR3 reads TGTGCCCTCGAGTCTGCAGGAGGTGAGGGCAATCAGCCCCAGCATTTT.

The chain is built from TRBV6-1 and TRBJ2-1; 9 bases map to TRBD1. Per the germline V gene, CDR1 is MNHNS and CDR2 is SASEGT. The V segment lost 1 base and the J segment 10 bases; nucleotides outside the gene matches: 2. CDR3 length: 13 residues. CDR3 residues: CASSEVGTGEQFF. The CDR3 DNA reads as TGTGCCAGCAGTGAAGTCGGGACAGGGGAGCAGTTCTTC.

The rearrangement joins TRBV27 to TRBJ1-6; 11 bases align to TRBD1. V was pared by 2 bases and J by 9 bases, with 6 bases of the junction left unmatched. Germline V CDR1 and CDR2: MNHEY, SMNVEV (reference sequence). The CDR3 spans 16 residues. As DNA, the CDR3 is TGTGCCAGCAGTTTACGGGACAGGGGGATCCCTTCACCCCTCCACTTT. Translating gives CASSLRDRGIPSPLHF.

V is TRBV5-1 and J is TRBJ2-2, with 15 bases aligning to TRBD2. With 3 bases clipped from V and 0 bases from J, the junction kept 3 bases outside the gene matches. Germline V lookup: CDR1 SGHRS, CDR2 YFSETQ. The CDR3 runs 18 residues. The CDR3 sequence is CASSWGLAGGPNTGELFF. Here the CDR3 DNA reads TGCGCCAGCAGCTGGGGACTAGCGGGGGGACCGAACACCGGGGAGCTGTTTTTT.